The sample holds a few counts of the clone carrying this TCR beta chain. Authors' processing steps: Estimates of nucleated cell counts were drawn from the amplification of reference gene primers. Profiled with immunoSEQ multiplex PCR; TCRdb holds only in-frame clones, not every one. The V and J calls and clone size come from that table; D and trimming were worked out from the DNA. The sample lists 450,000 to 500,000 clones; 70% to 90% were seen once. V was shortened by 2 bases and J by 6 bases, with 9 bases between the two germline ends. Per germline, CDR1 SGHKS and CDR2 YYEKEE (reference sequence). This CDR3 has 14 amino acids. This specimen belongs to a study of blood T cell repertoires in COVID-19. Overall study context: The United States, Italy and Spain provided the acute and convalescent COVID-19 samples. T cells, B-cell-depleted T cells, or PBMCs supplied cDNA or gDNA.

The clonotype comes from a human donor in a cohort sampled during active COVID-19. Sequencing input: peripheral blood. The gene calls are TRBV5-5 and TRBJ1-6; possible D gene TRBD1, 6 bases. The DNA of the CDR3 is TGTGCCAGCAGCTTCACAGGGCGTAATTCACCCCTCCACTTT. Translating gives CASSFTGRNSPLHF.